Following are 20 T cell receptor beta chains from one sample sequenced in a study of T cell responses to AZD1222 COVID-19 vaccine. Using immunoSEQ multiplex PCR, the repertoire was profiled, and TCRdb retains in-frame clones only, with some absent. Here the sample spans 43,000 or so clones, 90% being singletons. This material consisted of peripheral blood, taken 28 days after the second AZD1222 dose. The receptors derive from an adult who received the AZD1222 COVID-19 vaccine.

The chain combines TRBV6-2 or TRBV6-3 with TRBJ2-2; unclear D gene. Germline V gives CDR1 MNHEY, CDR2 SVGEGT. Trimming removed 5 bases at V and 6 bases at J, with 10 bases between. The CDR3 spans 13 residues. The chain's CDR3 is CASSPRFSGELFF. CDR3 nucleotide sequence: TGTGCCAGCAGTCCGCGGTTTTCCGGGGAGCTGTTTTTT.

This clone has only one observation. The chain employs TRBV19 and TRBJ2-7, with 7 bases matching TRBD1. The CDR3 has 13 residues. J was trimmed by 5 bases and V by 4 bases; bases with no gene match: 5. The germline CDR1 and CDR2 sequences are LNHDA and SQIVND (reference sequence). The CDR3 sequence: CASSTGGGDEQYF. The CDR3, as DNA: TGTGCCAGTAGTACAGGGGGTGGCGACGAGCAGTACTTC. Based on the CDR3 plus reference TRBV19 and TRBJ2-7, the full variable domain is DGGITQSPKYLFRKEGQNVTLSCEQNLNHDAMYWYRQDPGQGLRLIYYSQIVNDFQKGDIAEGYSVSREKKESFPLTVTSAQKNPTAFYLCASSTGGGDEQYFGPGTRLTVT.

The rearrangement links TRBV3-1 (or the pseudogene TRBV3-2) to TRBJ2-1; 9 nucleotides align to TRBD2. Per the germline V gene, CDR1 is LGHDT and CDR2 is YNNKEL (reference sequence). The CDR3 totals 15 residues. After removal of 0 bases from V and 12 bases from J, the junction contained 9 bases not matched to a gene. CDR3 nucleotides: TGTGCCAGCAGCCAAGAAAGGCGGGGGGGCCGCGGGCAGTTCTTC. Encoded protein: CASSQERRGGRGQFF.

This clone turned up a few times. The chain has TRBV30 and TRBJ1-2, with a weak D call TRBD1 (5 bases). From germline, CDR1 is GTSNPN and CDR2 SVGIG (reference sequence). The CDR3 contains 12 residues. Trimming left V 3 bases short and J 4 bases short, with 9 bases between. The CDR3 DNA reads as TGTGCCTGGAGGGCAGGGACCTATGGCTACACCTTC. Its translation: CAWRAGTYGYTF.

In DNA form, the CDR3 reads TGTGCCAGCAGCCCTAAGTCGGGGCCTAATGAAAAACTGTTTTTT. Translated, it gives CASSPKSGPNEKLFF. The chain carries TRBV14 and TRBJ1-4; perhaps TRBD1 as D (5 bases). The CDR3 consists of 15 residues. Germline V CDR1 and CDR2: SGHDN, FVKESK. Trimming left V 4 bases short and J 3 bases short, with 12 bases between.

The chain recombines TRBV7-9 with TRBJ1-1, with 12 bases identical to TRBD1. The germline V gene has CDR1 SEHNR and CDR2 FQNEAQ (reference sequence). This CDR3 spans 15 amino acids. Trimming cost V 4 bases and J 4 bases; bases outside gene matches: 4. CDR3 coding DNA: TGTGCCAGCAGCTGGGACAGGGGGCTGGGCACTGAAGCTTTCTTT. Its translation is CASSWDRGLGTEAFF.

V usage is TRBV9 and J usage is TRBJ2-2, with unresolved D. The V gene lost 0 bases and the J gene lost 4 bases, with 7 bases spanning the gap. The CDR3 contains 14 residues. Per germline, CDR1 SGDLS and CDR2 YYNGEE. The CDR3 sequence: CASSVVLGTGELFF. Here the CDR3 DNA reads TGTGCCAGCAGCGTAGTTTTGGGCACCGGGGAGCTGTTTTTT. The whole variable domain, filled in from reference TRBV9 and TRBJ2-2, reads DSGVTQTPKHLITATGQRVTLRCSPRSGDLSVYWYQQSLDQGLQFLIQYYNGEERAKGNILERFSAQQFPDLHSELNLSSLELGDSALYFCASSVVLGTGELFFGEGSRLTVL.

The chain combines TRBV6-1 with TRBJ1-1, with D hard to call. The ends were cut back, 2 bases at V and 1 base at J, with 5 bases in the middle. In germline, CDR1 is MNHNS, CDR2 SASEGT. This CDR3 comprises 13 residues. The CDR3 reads CASSEKGNTEAFF. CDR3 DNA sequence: TGTGCCAGCAGTGAAAAAGGGAACACTGAAGCTTTCTTT.

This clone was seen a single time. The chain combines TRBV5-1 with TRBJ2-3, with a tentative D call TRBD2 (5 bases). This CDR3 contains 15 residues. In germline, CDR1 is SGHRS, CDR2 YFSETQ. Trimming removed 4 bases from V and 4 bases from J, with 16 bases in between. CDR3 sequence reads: CASSLGGGGADTQYF. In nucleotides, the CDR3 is TGCGCCAGCAGCCTTGGTGGCGGAGGTGCAGATACGCAGTATTTT.

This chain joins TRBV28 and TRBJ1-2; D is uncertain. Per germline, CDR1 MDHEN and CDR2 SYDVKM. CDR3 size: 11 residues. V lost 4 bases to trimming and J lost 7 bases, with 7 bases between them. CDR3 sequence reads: CASSSRAGYTF. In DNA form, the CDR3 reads TGTGCCAGCAGTTCTCGTGCTGGCTACACCTTC.

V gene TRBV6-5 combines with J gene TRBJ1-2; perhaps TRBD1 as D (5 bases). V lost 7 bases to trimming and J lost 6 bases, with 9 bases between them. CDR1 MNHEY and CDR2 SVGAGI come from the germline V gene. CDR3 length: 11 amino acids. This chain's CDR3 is CASTGGNGYTF. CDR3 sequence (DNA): TGTGCCAGCACGGGGGGGAATGGCTACACCTTC.

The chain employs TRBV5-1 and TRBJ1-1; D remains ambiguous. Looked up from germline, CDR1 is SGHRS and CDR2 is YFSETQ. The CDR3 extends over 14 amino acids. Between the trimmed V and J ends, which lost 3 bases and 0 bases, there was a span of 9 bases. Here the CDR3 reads CASSWQTMNTEAFF. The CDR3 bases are TGCGCCAGCAGCTGGCAGACCATGAACACTGAAGCTTTCTTT.

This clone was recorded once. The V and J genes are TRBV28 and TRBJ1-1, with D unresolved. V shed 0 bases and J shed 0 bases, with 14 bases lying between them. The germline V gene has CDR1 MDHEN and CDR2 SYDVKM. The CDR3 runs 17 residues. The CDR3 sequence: CASSLWGSGTLNTEAFF. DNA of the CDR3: TGTGCCAGCAGTTTATGGGGCAGCGGCACTTTGAACACTGAAGCTTTCTTT.

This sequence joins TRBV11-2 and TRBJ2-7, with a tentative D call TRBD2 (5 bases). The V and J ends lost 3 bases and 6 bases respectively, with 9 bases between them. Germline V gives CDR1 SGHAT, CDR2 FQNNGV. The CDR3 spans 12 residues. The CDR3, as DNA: TGTGCCAGCAGCTTTAGAGCGGTCGAGCAGTACTTC. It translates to CASSFRAVEQYF.

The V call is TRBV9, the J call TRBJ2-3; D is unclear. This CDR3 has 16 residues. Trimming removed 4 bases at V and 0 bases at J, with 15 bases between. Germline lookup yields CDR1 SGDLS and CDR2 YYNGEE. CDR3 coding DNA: TGTGCCAGCAGCCCCGCCCGGAGCAGTAGCACAGATACGCAGTATTTT. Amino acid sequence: CASSPARSSSTDTQYF. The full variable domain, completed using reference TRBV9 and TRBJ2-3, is DSGVTQTPKHLITATGQRVTLRCSPRSGDLSVYWYQQSLDQGLQFLIQYYNGEERAKGNILERFSAQQFPDLHSELNLSSLELGDSALYFCASSPARSSSTDTQYFGPGTRLTVL.

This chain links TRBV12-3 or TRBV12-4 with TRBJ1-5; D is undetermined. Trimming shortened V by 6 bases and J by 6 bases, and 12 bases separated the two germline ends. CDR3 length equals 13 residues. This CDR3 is CASRARVSQPQHF. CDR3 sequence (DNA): TGTGCCAGCAGGGCGAGGGTTTCTCAGCCCCAGCATTTT.

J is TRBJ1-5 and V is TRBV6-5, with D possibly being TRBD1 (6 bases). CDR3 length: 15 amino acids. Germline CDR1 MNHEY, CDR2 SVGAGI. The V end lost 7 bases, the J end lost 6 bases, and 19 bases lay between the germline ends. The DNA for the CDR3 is TGTGCCAGCATCCCGACGTGGGGGGCGGGTCAGCCCCAGCATTTT. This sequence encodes CASIPTWGAGQPQHF.

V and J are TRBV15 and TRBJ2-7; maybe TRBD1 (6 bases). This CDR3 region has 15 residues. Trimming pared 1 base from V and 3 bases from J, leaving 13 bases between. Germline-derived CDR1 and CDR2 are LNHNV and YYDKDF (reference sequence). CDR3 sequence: CATSRGGLGGYEQYF. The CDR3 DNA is TGTGCCACCAGCAGAGGGGGGCTCGGTGGCTACGAGCAGTACTTC.

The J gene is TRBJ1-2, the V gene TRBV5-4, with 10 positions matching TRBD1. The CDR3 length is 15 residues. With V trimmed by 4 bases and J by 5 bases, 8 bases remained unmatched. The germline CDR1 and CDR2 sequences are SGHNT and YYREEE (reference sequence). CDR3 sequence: CASSPTGTGDYGYTF. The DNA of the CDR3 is TGTGCCAGCAGCCCAACCGGGACAGGGGATTATGGCTACACCTTC.

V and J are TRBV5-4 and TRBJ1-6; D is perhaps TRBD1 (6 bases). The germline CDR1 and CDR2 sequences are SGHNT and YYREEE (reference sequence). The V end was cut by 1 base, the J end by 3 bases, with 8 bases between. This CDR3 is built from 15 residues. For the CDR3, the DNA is TGTGCCAGCAGCTTGCAGACAGGCTATAATTCACCCCTCCACTTT. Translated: CASSLQTGYNSPLHF.